This T cell receptor (beta chain) was captured by sequencing in a study of T cell repertoires in cytomegalovirus infection. Study in general: Signatures in public TCR beta sequences pointed to both CMV infection and matching HLA type.

Of note for this clonotype: What it recognizes is unknown.

There are 12 residues in the CDR3. CDR1 DFQATT and CDR2 SNEGSKA come from the germline V gene (reference sequence). The V gene lost 1 base and the J gene lost 4 bases, with 5 bases spanning the gap. One entry per CDR3 protein results from TCRdb running MiXCR on the reads. The table lists 510,000 or so distinct CDR3 sequences, approximately 26% of them singletons, with roughly an eighth in the top ten. Study outcomes and limitations: Cumulative public TCR beta family frequency identified CMV carriers with the relevant HLA. CMV-specific TCR beta clonotypes restricted by HLA-C dominated the ex vivo response.

This TCR came from a human donor in good health (CMV status not recorded). Some clones in this sample may be carry-over from other donors' samples. Specimen: PBMCs. This sequence joins TRBV20-1 and TRBJ2-1, with D unclear. The CDR3 loop reads CSARGGYNEQFF. The CDR3, as DNA: TGCAGTGCTAGAGGGGGATACAATGAGCAGTTCTTC.